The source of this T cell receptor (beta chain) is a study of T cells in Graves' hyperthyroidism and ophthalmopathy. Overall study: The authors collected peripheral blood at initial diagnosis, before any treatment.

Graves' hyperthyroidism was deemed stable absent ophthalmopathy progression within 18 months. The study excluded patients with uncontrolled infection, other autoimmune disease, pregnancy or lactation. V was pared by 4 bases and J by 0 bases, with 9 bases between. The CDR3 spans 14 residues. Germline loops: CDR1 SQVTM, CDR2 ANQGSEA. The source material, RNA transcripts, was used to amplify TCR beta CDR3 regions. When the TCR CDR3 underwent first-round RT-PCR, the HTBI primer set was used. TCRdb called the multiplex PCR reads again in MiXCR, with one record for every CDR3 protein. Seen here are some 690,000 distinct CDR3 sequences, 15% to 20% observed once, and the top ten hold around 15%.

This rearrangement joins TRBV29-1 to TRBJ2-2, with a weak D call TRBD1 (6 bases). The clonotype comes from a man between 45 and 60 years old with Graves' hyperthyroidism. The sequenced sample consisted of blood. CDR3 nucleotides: TGCAGCGTTGGTGGACAGTCGAACACCGGGGAGCTGTTTTTT. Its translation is CSVGGQSNTGELFF.